This T cell receptor beta chain was captured in a study of response to subunit inactivated influenza vaccine. Study results and caveats: Authors suggested each seasonal flu vaccination may recruit only limited numbers of new T cells.

One entry per CDR3 protein, called by TCRdb with MiXCR from the RT-PCR reads. The table lists a few hundred thousand distinct CDR3 sequences, roughly an eighth of them singletons, with approximately 8.3% in the top ten. Concerning this clonotype: Its antigen remains unknown.

V gave up 6 bases and J gave up 4 bases, with 14 bases separating them. Germline CDR1 MNHNY, CDR2 SVGAGI (reference sequence). CDR3 length: 14 amino acids. The sample in question was non-naive T cells sorted from PBMCs, obtained about 14 days before vaccination. This clonotype was obtained from a man in his forties or fifties who received an inactivated influenza vaccine. The chain combines TRBV6-6 with TRBJ2-3; no definite D call. Here the CDR3 reads CASSSPRAPDTQYF. Written as DNA, the CDR3 is TGTGCCAGCAGCTCCCCTAGAGCCCCAGATACGCAGTATTTT.